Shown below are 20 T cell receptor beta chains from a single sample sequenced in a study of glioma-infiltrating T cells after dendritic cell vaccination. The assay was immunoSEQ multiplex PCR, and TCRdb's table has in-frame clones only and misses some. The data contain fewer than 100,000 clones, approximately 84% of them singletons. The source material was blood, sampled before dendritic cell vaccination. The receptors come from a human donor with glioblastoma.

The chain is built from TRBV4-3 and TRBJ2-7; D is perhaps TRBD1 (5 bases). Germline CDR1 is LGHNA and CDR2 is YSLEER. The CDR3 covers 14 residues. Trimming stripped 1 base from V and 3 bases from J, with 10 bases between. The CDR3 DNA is TGCGCCAGCAGCCAAGCTATGGACAACTACGAGCAGTACTTC. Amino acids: CASSQAMDNYEQYF.

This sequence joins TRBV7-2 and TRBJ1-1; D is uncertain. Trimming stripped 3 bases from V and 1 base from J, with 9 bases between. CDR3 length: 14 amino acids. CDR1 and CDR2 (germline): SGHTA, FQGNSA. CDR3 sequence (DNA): TGTGCCAGCAGCTTCAACAGTGAGAACACTGAAGCTTTCTTT. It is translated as CASSFNSENTEAFF.

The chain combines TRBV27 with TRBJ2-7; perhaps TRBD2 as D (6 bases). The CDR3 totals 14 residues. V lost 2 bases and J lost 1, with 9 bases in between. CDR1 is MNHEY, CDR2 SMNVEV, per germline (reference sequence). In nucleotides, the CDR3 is TGTGCCAGCAGTTTACTGGGGGGATCCTACGAGCAGTACTTC. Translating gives CASSLLGGSYEQYF.

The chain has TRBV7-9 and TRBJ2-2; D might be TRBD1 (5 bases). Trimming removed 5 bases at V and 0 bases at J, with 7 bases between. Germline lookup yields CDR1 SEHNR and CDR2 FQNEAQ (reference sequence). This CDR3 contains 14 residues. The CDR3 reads CASSGHPNTGELFF. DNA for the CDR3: TGTGCCAGCAGCGGACACCCGAACACCGGGGAGCTGTTTTTT.

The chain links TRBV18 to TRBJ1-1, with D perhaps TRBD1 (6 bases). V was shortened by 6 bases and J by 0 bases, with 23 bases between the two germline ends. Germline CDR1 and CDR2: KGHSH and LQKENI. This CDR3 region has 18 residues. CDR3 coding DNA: TGTGCCAGCTCGTCCCGGACAGAACCTTTTTACATGAACACTGAAGCTTTCTTT. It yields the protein CASSSRTEPFYMNTEAFF.

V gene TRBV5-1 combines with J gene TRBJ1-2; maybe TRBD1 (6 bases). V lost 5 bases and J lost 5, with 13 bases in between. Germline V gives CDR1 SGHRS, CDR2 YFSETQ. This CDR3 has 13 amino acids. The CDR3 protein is CASRTGSGYGYTF. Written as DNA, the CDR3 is TGCGCCAGCAGAACAGGGTCGGGTTATGGCTACACCTTC.

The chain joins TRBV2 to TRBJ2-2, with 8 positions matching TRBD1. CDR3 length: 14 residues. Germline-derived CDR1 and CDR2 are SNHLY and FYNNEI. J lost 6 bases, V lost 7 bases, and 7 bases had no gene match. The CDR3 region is CASTHDRGAGELFF. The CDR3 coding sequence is TGTGCCAGCACGCACGACAGGGGCGCCGGGGAGCTGTTTTTT.

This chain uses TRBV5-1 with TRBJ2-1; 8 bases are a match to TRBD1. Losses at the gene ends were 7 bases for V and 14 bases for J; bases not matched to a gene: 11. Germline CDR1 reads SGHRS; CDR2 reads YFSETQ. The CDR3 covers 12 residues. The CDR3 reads CASGEQGASEFF. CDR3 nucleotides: TGCGCCAGCGGGGAGCAGGGGGCCAGCGAGTTCTTC. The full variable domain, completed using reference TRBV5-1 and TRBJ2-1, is KAGVTQTPRYLIKTRGQQVTLSCSPISGHRSVSWYQQTPGQGLQFLFEYFSETQRNKGNFPGRFSGRQFSNSRSEMNVSTLELGDSALYLCASGEQGASEFFGPGTRLTVL.

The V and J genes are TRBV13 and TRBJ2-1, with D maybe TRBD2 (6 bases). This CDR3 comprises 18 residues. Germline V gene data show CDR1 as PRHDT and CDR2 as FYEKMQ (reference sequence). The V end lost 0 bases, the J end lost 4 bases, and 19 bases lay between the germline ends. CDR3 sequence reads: CASSLGSFVGGNYNEQFF. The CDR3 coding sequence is TGTGCCAGCAGCTTAGGCTCGTTTGTGGGGGGAAATTACAATGAGCAGTTCTTC.

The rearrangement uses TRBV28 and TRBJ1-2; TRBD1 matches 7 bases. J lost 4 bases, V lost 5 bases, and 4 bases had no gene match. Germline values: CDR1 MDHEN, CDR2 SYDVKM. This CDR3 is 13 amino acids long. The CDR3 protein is CASSPTGAYGYTF. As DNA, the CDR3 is TGTGCCAGCAGTCCCACAGGGGCCTATGGCTACACCTTC.

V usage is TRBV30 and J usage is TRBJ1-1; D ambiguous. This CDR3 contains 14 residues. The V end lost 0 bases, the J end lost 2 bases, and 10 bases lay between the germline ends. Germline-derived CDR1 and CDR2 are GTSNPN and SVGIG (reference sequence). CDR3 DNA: TGTGCCTGGAGTGTACGCCAGGCCAACACTGAAGCTTTCTTT. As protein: CAWSVRQANTEAFF.

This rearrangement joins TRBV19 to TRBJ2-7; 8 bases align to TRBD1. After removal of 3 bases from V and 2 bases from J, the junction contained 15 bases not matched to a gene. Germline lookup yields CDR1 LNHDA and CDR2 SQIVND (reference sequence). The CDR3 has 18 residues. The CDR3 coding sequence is TGTGCCAGTAGTATTACCGAGGACAGGGAAGGCCGAGCCTACGAGCAGTACTTC. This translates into CASSITEDREGRAYEQYF. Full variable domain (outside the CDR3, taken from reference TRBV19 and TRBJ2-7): DGGITQSPKYLFRKEGQNVTLSCEQNLNHDAMYWYRQDPGQGLRLIYYSQIVNDFQKGDIAEGYSVSREKKESFPLTVTSAQKNPTAFYLCASSITEDREGRAYEQYFGPGTRLTVT.

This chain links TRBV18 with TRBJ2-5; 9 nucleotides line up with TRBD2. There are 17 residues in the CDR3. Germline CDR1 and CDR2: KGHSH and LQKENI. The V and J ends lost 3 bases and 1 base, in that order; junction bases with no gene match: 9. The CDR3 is CASSPLDSGSTQETQYF. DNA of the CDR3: TGTGCCAGCTCACCCTTAGATAGCGGGAGTACCCAAGAGACCCAGTACTTC.

The DNA of the CDR3 is TGCAGCGTTGAAATAGCGGGAAGCACAGATACGCAGTATTTT. This codes for CSVEIAGSTDTQYF. This rearrangement joins TRBV29-1 to TRBJ2-3, with TRBD2 matching 8 bases. CDR1 and CDR2 from the germline V gene are SQVTM and ANQGSEA. With 2 bases clipped from V and 0 bases from J, the junction kept 1 base outside the gene matches. This CDR3 has 14 amino acids.

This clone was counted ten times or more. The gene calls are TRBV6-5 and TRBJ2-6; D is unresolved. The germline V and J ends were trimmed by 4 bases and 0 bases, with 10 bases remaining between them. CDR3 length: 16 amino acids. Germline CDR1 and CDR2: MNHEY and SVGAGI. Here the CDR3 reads CASSWAVSSGANVLTF. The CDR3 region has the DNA TGTGCCAGCAGTTGGGCAGTATCCTCTGGGGCCAACGTCCTGACTTTC.

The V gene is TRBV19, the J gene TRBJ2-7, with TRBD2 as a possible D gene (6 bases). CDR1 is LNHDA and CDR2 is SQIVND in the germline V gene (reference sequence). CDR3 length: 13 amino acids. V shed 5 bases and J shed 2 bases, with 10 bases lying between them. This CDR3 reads CASSYAGTYEQYF. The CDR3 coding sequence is TGTGCCAGTAGTTACGCGGGGACCTACGAGCAGTACTTC.

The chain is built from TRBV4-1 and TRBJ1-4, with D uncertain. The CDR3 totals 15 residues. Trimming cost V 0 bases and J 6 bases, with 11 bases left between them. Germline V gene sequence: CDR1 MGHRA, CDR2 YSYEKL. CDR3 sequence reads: CASSQDSGMYEKLFF. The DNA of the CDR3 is TGCGCCAGCAGCCAAGATTCGGGGATGTATGAAAAACTGTTTTTT.

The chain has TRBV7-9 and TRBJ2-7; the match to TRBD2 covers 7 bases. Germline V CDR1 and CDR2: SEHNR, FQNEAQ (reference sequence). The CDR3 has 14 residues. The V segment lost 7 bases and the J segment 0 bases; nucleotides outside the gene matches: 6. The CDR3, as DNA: TGTGCCAGCACCACCTCGGGGGGCTCCTACGAGCAGTACTTC. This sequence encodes CASTTSGGSYEQYF.

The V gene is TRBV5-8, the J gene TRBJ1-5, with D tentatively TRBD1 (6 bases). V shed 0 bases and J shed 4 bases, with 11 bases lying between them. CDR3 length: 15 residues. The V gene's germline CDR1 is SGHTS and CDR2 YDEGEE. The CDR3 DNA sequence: TGTGCCAGCAGCTTGGGACAGGCACTTAATCAGCCCCAGCATTTT. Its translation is CASSLGQALNQPQHF.

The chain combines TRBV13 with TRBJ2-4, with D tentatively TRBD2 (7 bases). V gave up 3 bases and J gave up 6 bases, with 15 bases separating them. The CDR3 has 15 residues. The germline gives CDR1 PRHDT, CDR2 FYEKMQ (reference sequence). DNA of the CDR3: TGTGCCAGCAGCTTTCGGGGGGCGTTTGGAAACATTCAGTACTTC. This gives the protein CASSFRGAFGNIQYF.